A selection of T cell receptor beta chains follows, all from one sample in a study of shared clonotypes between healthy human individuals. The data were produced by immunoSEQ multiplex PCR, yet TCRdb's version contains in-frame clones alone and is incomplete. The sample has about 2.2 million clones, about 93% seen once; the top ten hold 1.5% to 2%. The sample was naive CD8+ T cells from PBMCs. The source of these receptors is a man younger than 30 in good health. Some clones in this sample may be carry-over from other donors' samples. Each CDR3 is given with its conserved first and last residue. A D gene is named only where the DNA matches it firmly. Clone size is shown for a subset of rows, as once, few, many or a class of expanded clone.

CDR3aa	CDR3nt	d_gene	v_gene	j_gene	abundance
CASSLRREGRADTQYF	TGTGCCAGCAGCTTGCGGCGGGAGGGCCGGGCGGATACGCAGTATTTT	TRBD2	TRBV5-4	TRBJ2-3	.
CAWSPGFNYEQYF	TGTGCCTGGAGTCCCGGGTTCAACTACGAGCAGTACTTC	.	TRBV30	TRBJ2-7	.
CASSYASSYEQYF	TGTGCCAGCAGTTACGCCAGCTCCTACGAGCAGTACTTC	.	TRBV6-5	TRBJ2-7	.
CASSPRGEQFTDTQYF	TGCGCCAGCAGCCCAAGGGGGGAACAGTTCACAGATACGCAGTATTTT	.	TRBV5-1	TRBJ2-3	.
CASSLLSSLAGVNEQFF	TGCGCCAGCAGCTTGCTCTCTTCCCTAGCGGGAGTAAATGAGCAGTTCTTC	TRBD2	TRBV5-1	TRBJ2-1	.
CASSRVSTSRDGYTF	TGTGCCAGTAGTCGGGTCAGCACTTCTAGGGATGGCTACACCTTC	.	TRBV19	TRBJ1-2	once
CSGWRQGAWEQYF	TGCAGCGGGTGGAGACAGGGGGCGTGGGAGCAGTACTTC	TRBD1	TRBV29-1	TRBJ2-7	.
CASSEGGTTDNEQFF	TGCGCCAGCAGTGAGGGGGGGACGACGGACAATGAGCAGTTCTTC	.	TRBV10-1	TRBJ2-1	.
CASSMLQSFNQPQHF	TGTGCCAGTAGCATGCTACAGAGCTTCAATCAGCCCCAGCATTTT	.	TRBV19	TRBJ1-5	.
CASFGGEQYF	TGTGCCAGCTTCGGGGGCGAGCAGTACTTC	.	TRBV28	TRBJ2-7	.
CASSPTGTGGYNEQFF	TGTGCCAGCAGCCCGACCGGGACAGGGGGCTACAATGAGCAGTTCTTC	TRBD1	TRBV5-5	TRBJ2-1	.
CATSSLRDSTDTQYF	TGTGCCACCAGCAGTTTAAGGGACAGCACAGATACGCAGTATTTT	.	TRBV15	TRBJ2-3	.
CASSAGTGQNGELFF	TGTGCCAGCAGCGCCGGGACAGGGCAGAACGGGGAGCTGTTTTTT	TRBD1	TRBV5-4	TRBJ2-2	.
CASSLRLHYEQYF	TGTGCCAGCAGCTTGAGACTCCACTACGAGCAGTACTTC	.	TRBV5-5	TRBJ2-7	.
CASSLIFEREGPDTQYF	TGTGCCAGCAGCTTAATCTTCGAGCGGGAGGGCCCAGATACGCAGTATTTT	TRBD2	TRBV7-9	TRBJ2-3	.
CASSLTRQGKTEAFF	TGTGCCAGCAGCTTAACGAGACAGGGAAAAACTGAAGCTTTCTTT	TRBD1	TRBV7-3	TRBJ1-1	.
CASSLISPQETQYF	TGCGCCAGCAGCTTGATTTCCCCCCAAGAGACCCAGTACTTC	.	TRBV5-1	TRBJ2-5	.
CASSQEGGTSGSPGELFF	TGCGCCAGCAGCCAAGAAGGTGGGACTAGCGGGAGTCCCGGGGAGCTGTTTTTT	TRBD2	TRBV4-1	TRBJ2-2	.
CASSLIPHSTNQPQHF	TGTGCCAGTAGTTTAATCCCACATAGCACCAATCAGCCCCAGCATTTT	.	TRBV19	TRBJ1-5	.
CASSQDSTTWSSYEQYF	TGCGCCAGCAGCCAAGATAGTACCACCTGGAGCTCCTACGAGCAGTACTTC	.	TRBV4-1	TRBJ2-7	.
CASSPRTAFYGYTF	TGTGCCAGCAGTCCGCGGACAGCCTTCTATGGCTACACCTTC	.	TRBV2	TRBJ1-2	once
CASSSGTILASETQYF	TGTGCCAGCAGCTCCGGGACTATACTGGCAAGCGAGACCCAGTACTTC	TRBD2	TRBV7-2	TRBJ2-5	.
CASSAASGSVNNEQFF	TGTGCCAGCAGCGCCGCTAGCGGGAGTGTCAACAATGAGCAGTTCTTC	TRBD2	TRBV11-2	TRBJ2-1	.
CASRPRVPNTEAFF	TGCGCCAGCAGACCTCGCGTACCAAACACTGAAGCTTTCTTT	.	TRBV5-1	TRBJ1-1	.
CASSQVRGKGQFF	TGCGCCAGCAGCCAAGTAAGGGGGAAAGGGCAGTTCTTC	.	TRBV4-3	TRBJ2-1	.
CASSFGRLNKNIQYF	TGTGCCAGCAGCTTCGGTCGGTTAAACAAAAACATTCAGTACTTC	.	TRBV5-6	TRBJ2-4	.
CASSSPDREGYTF	TGTGCCAGCAGCTCCCCGGACAGGGAAGGCTACACCTTC	TRBD1	TRBV5-5	TRBJ1-2	.
CASSMGSTGSQPQHF	TGTGCCAGTAGTATGGGGTCCACAGGGAGCCAGCCCCAGCATTTT	.	TRBV19	TRBJ1-5	.
CSVPQGTEAFF	TGCAGCGTACCACAGGGCACTGAAGCTTTCTTT	.	TRBV29-1	TRBJ1-1	few
CASSYGEGNIQYF	TGTGCCAGCAGTTACGGGGAGGGAAACATTCAGTACTTC	TRBD2	TRBV6-5	TRBJ2-4	.
CASSDSGTPGSTQYF	TGTGCCAGCAGTGACTCGGGGACTCCAGGTTCTACCCAGTACTTC	.	TRBV6-4	TRBJ2-5	once
CASSLETVYEQYF	TGTGCCAGCAGTTTAGAGACGGTGTACGAGCAGTACTTC	.	TRBV28	TRBJ2-7	.
CASSEPRGHSGNTIYF	TGTGCCAGCAGTGAACCCCGGGGGCACTCTGGAAACACCATATATTTT	.	TRBV6-1	TRBJ1-3	.
CASSQVRDRGYEQYF	TGCGCCAGCAGCCAAGTTCGGGACAGGGGGTACGAGCAGTACTTC	TRBD1	TRBV4-3	TRBJ2-7	.
CASAPTPSGKNIQYF	TGTGCCAGCGCGCCGACCCCGTCTGGCAAAAACATTCAGTACTTC	.	TRBV6-1	TRBJ2-4	.
CASSLAGDGPYEQYF	TGTGCCAGCAGCTTGGCAGGGGACGGACCCTACGAGCAGTACTTC	.	TRBV5-5	TRBJ2-7	.
CATSRRSRGGEDYGYTF	TGTGCCACCAGCAGGAGGAGCAGGGGGGGCGAGGACTATGGCTACACCTTC	TRBD1	TRBV15	TRBJ1-2	.
CASSFGTGTNSPLHF	TGTGCCAGCAGCTTCGGGACAGGGACTAATTCACCCCTCCACTTT	TRBD1	TRBV5-6	TRBJ1-6	once
CASSYTSGSGETQYF	TGTGCCAGCAGCTATACTAGCGGGAGCGGAGAGACCCAGTACTTC	TRBD2	TRBV7-6	TRBJ2-5	.
CASLARSGRVLYNEQFF	TGTGCCAGCTTAGCGCGTAGCGGGAGGGTACTATACAATGAGCAGTTCTTC	TRBD2	TRBV28	TRBJ2-1	.
CASSLESWKETQYF	TGCGCCAGCAGCTTGGAGAGCTGGAAAGAGACCCAGTACTTC	.	TRBV5-1	TRBJ2-5	.
CASSSPRSMTVNEQFF	TGTGCCAGCAGTTCGCCTAGGAGTATGACGGTCAATGAGCAGTTCTTC	.	TRBV28	TRBJ2-1	.
CASSTHTGDYEQYF	TGTGCCAGCAGCACTCACACAGGGGACTACGAGCAGTACTTC	TRBD1	TRBV7-9	TRBJ2-7	.
CASSDSHGRQQFF	TGTGCCAGCAGTGACTCGCACGGGAGGCAGCAGTTCTTC	TRBD2	TRBV6-4	TRBJ2-1	once
CASSSPTSATGELFF	TGTGCCAGCAGCTCACCGACTAGCGCCACCGGGGAGCTGTTTTTT	TRBD2	TRBV7-9	TRBJ2-2	.
CASSYSLTYEQYF	TGTGCCAGCAGTTACTCCCTAACCTACGAGCAGTACTTC	.	TRBV6-6	TRBJ2-7	.
CASSLGGGNEQFF	TGTGCCAGCAGCTTAGGAGGGGGCAATGAGCAGTTCTTC	.	TRBV7-9	TRBJ2-1	.
CASSWTGNPNGQPQHF	TGTGCCAGCAGTTGGACAGGTAACCCCAATGGACAGCCCCAGCATTTT	TRBD1	TRBV28	TRBJ1-5	.
CASRPGTPSEQFF	TGTGCCAGCAGGCCTGGGACACCGAGTGAGCAGTTCTTC	.	TRBV27	TRBJ2-1	.